Included here is one TCR beta chain sequence, with context. Its target is not known. The data originate from a study of a mutant IDH1 vaccine in newly diagnosed glioma. Looking at the study overall: Patients were started on vaccination 4-6 weeks after radiotherapy alone, or with temozolomide cycles.

The data were produced by immunoSEQ multiplex PCR, yet TCRdb's version contains in-frame clones alone and is incomplete. This table holds about 44,000 clones, 85% to 95% found once. The CDR3 spans 11 residues. Per the germline V gene, CDR1 is SNHLY and CDR2 is FYNNEI. Trimming shortened V by 3 bases and J by 8 bases, and 4 bases separated the two germline ends. Time point denoted: week 23, last vaccination. Doses consisted of 300 ug of mutant IDH1 20-mer peptide each, paired with topical imiquimod. The chain links TRBV2 to TRBJ1-4; D uncertain. The TCR comes from a man aged 50-60 years with glioma. The material sequenced was PBMCs, taken from a glioma patient whose treatment included an IDH1 peptide vaccine. The chain's CDR3 is CASSDWEKLFF. The CDR3 DNA follows: TGTGCCAGCAGTGATTGGGAAAAACTGTTTTTT.